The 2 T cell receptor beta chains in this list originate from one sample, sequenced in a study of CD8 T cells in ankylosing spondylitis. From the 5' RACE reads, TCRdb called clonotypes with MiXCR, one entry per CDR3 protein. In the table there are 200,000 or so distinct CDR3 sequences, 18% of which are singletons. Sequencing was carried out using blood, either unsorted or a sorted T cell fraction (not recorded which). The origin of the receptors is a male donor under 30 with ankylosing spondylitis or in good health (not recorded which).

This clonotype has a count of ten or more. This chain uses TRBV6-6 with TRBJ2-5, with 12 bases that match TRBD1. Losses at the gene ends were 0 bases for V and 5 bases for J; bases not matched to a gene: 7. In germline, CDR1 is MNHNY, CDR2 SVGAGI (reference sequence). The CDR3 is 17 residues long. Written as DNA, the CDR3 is TGTGCCAGCAGTTACTCGCCCCGGGACAGGGGGCGGGAGACCCAGTACTTC. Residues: CASSYSPRDRGRETQYF.

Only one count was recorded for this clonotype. In DNA form, the CDR3 reads TGCGCCAGCAGCTTGCCCAACCAAGAGACCCAGTACTTC. As protein: CASSLPNQETQYF. V is TRBV5-1 and J is TRBJ2-5; D is ambiguous. The CDR3 has 13 amino acids. Germline V gene data show CDR1 as SGHRS and CDR2 as YFSETQ. The ends were cut back, 1 base at V and 0 bases at J, with 4 bases in the middle.